This section outlines one T cell receptor (beta chain) sequence together with its context. Clones were read by immunoSEQ multiplex PCR, and TCRdb kept only the in-frame ones, dropping some. There are about 170,000 clones in the sample; roughly 81% occur only once, and approximately 7.7% lies in the top ten. Germline assignment: CDR1 MNHEY and CDR2 SMNVEV (reference sequence). This CDR3 is 19 amino acids long. V lost 0 bases to trimming and J lost 4 bases; unmatched junction nucleotides: 16. This entry comes from a study of blood T cell repertoires in COVID-19. Specimen: peripheral blood. The clonotype comes from a man aged 40-49 years who had recovered from COVID-19. The V gene is TRBV27, the J gene TRBJ1-2, with 8 bases aligning to TRBD1. CDR3 bases: TGTGCCAGCAGTTTATCTTGGGCAGGCCGACAGGGGCCAACCTATGGCTACACCTTC. Translating gives CASSLSWAGRQGPTYGYTF.